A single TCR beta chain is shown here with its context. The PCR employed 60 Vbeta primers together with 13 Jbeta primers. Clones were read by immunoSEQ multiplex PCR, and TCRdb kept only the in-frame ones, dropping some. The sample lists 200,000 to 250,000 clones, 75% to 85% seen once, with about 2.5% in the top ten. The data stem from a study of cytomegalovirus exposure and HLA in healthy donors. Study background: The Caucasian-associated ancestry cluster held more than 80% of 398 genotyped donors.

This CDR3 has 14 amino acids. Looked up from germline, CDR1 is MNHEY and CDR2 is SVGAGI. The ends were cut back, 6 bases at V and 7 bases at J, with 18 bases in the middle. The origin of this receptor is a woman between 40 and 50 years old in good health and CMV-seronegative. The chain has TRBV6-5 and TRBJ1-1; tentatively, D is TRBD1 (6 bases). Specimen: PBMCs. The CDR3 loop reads CASSVRGGGVEAFF. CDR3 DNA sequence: TGTGCCAGCAGCGTACGGGGAGGGGGTGTTGAAGCTTTCTTT.